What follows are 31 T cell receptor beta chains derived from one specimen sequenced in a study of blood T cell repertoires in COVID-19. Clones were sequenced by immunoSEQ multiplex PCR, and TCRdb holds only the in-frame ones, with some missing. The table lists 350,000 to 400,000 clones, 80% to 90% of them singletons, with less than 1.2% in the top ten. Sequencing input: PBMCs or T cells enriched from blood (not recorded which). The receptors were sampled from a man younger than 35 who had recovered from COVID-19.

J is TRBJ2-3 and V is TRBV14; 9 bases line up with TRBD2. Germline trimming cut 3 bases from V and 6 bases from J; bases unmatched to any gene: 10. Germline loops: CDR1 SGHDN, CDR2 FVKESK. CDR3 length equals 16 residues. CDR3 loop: CASSQGVISGSDTQYF. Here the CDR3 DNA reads TGTGCCAGCAGCCAGGGGGTAATTAGCGGGAGTGATACGCAGTATTTT.

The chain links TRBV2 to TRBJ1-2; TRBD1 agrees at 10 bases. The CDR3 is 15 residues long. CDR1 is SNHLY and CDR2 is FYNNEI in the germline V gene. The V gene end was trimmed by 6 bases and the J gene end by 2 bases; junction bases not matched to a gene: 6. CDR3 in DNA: TGTGCCAGCAGAGCCGGGACAGGGGCAAACTATGGCTACACCTTC. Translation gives CASRAGTGANYGYTF.

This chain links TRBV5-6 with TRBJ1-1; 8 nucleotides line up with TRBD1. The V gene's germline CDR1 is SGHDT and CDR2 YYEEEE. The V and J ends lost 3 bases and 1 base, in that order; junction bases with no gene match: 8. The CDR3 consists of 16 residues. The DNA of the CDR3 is TGTGCCAGCAGCTCCCTCGCAGGGGGCTCGAACACTGAAGCTTTCTTT. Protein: CASSSLAGGSNTEAFF.

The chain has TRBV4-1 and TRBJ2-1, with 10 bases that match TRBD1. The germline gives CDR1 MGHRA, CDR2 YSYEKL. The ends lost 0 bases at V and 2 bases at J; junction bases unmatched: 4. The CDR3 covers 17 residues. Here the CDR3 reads CASSQDPGTGAYNEQFF. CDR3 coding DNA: TGCGCCAGCAGCCAAGATCCCGGGACAGGGGCCTACAATGAGCAGTTCTTC.

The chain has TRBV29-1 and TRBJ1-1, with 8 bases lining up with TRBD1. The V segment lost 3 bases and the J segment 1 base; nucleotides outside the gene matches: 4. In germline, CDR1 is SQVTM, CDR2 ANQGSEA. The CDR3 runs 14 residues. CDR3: CSVDLGQGNTEAFF. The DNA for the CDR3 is TGCAGCGTTGACCTTGGACAGGGGAACACTGAAGCTTTCTTT.

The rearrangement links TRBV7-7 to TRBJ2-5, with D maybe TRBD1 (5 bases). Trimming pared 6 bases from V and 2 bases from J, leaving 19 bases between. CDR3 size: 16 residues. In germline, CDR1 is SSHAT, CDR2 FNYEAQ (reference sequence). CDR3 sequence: CASSPNAGIPQETQYF. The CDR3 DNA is TGTGCCAGCAGTCCTAATGCAGGGATCCCTCAAGAGACCCAGTACTTC.

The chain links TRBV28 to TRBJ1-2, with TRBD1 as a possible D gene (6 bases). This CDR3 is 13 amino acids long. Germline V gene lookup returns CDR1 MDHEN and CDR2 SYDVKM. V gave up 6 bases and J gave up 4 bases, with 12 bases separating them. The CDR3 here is CASSTTGSYGYTF. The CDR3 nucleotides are TGTGCCAGCAGCACCACAGGGTCCTATGGCTACACCTTC.

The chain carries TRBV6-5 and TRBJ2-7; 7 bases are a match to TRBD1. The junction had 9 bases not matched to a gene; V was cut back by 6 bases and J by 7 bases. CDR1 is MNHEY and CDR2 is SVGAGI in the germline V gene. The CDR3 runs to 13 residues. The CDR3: CASRETGSGEQYF. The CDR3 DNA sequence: TGTGCCAGCAGAGAGACAGGGTCGGGGGAGCAGTACTTC.

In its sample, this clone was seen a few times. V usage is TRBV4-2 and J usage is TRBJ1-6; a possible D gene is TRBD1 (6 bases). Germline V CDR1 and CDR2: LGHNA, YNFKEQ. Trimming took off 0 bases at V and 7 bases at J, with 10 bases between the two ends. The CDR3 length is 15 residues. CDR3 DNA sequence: TGTGCCAGCAGCCAAGACGGACAGCTAAATTCACCCCTCCACTTT. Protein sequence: CASSQDGQLNSPLHF.

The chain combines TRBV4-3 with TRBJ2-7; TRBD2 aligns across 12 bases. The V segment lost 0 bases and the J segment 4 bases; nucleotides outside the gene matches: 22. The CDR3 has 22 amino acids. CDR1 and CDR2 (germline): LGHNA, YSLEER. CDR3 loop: CASSQDVPTASSGRELFYEQYF. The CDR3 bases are TGCGCCAGCAGCCAAGATGTTCCCACTGCCTCTAGCGGGAGGGAGTTATTTTACGAGCAGTACTTC.

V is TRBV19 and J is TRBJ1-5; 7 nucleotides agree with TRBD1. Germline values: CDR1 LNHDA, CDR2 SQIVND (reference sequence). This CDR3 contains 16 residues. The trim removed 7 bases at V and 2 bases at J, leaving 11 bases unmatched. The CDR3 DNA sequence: TGTGCCAGTATTGGGGGACAGAGCTTGGGCAATCAGCCCCAGCATTTT. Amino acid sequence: CASIGGQSLGNQPQHF.

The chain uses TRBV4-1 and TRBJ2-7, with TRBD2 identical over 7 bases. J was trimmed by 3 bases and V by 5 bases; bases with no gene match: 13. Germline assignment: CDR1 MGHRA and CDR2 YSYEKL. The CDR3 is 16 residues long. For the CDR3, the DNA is TGCGCCAGCAGCGAACTCCCTGGCGGGAGTGACTACGAGCAGTACTTC. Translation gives CASSELPGGSDYEQYF.

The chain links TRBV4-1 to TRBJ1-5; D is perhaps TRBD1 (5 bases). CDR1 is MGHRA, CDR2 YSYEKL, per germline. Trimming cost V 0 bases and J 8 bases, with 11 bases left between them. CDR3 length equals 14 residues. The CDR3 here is CASSQEAGREPQHF. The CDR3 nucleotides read TGCGCCAGCAGCCAAGAAGCAGGGAGGGAGCCCCAGCATTTT.

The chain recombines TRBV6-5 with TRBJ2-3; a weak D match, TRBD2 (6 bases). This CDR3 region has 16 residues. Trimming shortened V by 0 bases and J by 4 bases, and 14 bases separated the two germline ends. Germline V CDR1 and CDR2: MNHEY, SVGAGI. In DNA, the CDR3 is TGTGCCAGCAGTTACTCGGGAGGCCGCCCCTCAGATACGCAGTATTTT. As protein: CASSYSGGRPSDTQYF.

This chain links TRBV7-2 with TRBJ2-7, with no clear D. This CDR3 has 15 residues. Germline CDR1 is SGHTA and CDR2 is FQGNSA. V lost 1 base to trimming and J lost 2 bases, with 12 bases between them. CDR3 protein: CASSLDVRSPYEQYF. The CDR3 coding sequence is TGTGCCAGCAGCTTAGACGTACGGAGCCCCTACGAGCAGTACTTC.

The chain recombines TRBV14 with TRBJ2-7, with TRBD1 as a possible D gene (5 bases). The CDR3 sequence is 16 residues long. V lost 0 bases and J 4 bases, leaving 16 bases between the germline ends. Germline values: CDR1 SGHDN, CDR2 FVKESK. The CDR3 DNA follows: TGTGCCAGCAGCCAAGATCAGATTGGGGCTATATACGAGCAGTACTTC. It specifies CASSQDQIGAIYEQYF.

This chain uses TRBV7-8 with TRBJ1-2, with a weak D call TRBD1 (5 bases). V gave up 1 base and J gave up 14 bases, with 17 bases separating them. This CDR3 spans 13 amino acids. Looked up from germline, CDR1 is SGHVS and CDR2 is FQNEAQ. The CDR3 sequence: CASSLGRIGANTF. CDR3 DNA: TGTGCCAGCAGCTTAGGGCGGATAGGGGCTAATACCTTC.

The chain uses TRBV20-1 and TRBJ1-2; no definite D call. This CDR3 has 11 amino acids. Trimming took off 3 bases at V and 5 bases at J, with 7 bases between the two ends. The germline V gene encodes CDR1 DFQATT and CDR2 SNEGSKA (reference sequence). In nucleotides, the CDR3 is TGCAGTGCTAGGGTCGGTTATGGCTACACCTTC. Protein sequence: CSARVGYGYTF.

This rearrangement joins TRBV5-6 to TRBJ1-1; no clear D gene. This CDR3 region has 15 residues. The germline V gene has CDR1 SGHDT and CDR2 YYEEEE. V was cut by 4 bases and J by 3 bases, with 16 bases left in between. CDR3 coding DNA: TGTGCCAGCAGCGCTGACACGCCCGGTTACACTGAAGCTTTCTTT. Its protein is CASSADTPGYTEAFF. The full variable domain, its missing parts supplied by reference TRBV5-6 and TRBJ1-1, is DAGVTQSPTHLIKTRGQQVTLRCSPKSGHDTVSWYQQALGQGPQFIFQYYEEEERQRGNFPDRFSGHQFPNYSSELNVNALLLGDSALYLCASSADTPGYTEAFFGQGTRLTVV.

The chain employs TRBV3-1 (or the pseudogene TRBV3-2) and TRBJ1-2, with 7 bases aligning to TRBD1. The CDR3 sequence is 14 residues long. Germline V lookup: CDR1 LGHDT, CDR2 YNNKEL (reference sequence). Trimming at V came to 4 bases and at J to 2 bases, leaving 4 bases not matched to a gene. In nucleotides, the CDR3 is TGTGCCAGCAGCCTACAGGGGCCCAACTATGGCTACACCTTC. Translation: CASSLQGPNYGYTF.

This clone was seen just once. The CDR3 region is CASSSGGTYEQYF. The CDR3 DNA follows: TGTGCCAGCAGTTCGGGGGGGACCTACGAGCAGTACTTC. The chain uses TRBV28 and TRBJ2-7; 8 bases agree with TRBD2. The CDR3 loop spans 13 amino acids. The trim removed 4 bases at V and 2 bases at J, leaving 1 base unmatched. Germline CDR1 is MDHEN and CDR2 is SYDVKM.

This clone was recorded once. The CDR3 DNA sequence: TGTGCCAGCAGTCTCCGGGACAGGGTTCAGCCCCAGCATTTT. Protein: CASSLRDRVQPQHF. The genes are TRBV27 and TRBJ1-5; 9 bases are shared with TRBD1. CDR1 is MNHEY, CDR2 SMNVEV, per germline (reference sequence). The CDR3 totals 14 residues. V was pared by 5 bases and J by 6 bases, with 5 bases of the junction left unmatched.

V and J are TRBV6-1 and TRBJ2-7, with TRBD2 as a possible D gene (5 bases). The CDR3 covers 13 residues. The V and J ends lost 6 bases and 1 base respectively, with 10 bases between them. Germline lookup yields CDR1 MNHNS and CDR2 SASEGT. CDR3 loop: CASSTGGSYEQYF. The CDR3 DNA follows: TGTGCCAGCAGCACTGGAGGATCCTACGAGCAGTACTTC.

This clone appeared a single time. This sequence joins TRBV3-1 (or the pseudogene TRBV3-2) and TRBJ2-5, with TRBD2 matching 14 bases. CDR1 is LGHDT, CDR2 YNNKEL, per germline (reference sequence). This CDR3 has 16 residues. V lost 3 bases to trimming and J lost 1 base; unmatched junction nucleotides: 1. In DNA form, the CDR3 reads TGTGCCAGCAGCCACGGACTAGCGGGGGGCCAAGAGACCCAGTACTTC. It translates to CASSHGLAGGQETQYF.

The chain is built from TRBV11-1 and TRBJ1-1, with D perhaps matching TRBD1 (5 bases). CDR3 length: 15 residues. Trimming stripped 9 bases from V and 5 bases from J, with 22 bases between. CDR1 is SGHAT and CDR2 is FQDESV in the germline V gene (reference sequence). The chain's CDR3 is CASRTSLSGGTEAFF. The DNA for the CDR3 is TGTGCCAGTCGGACCTCACTCTCGGGGGGTACTGAAGCTTTCTTT.

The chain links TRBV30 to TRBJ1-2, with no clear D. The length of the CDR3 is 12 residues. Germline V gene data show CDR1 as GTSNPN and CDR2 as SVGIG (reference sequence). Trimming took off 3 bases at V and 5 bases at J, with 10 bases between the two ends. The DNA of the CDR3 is TGTGCCTGGAGCGCGAATGCATATGGCTACACCTTC. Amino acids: CAWSANAYGYTF. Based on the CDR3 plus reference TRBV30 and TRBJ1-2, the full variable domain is SQTIHQWPATLVQPVGSPLSLECTVEGTSNPNLYWYRQAAGRGLQLLFYSVGIGQISSEVPQNLSASRPQDRQFILSSKKLLLSDSGFYLCAWSANAYGYTFGSGTRLTVV.

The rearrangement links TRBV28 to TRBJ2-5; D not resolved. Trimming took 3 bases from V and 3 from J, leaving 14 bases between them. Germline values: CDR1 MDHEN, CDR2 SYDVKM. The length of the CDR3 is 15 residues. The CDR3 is CASSFHTAVKETQYF. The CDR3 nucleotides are TGTGCCAGCAGTTTCCATACCGCGGTCAAAGAGACCCAGTACTTC.

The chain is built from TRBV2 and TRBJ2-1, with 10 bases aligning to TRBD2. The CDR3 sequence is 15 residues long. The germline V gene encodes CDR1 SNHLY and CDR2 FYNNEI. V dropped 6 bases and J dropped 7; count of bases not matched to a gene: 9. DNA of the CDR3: TGTGCCAGCAGACAGCGGGGGGGCCTTAAAAATGAGCAGTTCTTC. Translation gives CASRQRGGLKNEQFF.

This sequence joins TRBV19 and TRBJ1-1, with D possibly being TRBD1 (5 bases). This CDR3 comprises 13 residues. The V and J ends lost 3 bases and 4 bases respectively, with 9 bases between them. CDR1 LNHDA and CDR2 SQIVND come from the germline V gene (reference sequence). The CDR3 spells CASSIGGVTEAFF. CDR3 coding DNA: TGTGCCAGTAGTATCGGGGGGGTCACTGAAGCTTTCTTT. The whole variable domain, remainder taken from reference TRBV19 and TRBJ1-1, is DGGITQSPKYLFRKEGQNVTLSCEQNLNHDAMYWYRQDPGQGLRLIYYSQIVNDFQKGDIAEGYSVSREKKESFPLTVTSAQKNPTAFYLCASSIGGVTEAFFGQGTRLTVV.

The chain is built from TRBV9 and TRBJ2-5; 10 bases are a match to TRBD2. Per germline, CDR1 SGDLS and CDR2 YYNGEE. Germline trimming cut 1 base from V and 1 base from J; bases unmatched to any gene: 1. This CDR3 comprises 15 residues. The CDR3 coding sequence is TGTGCCAGCAGCGTAAGCGGGGGGGGCCAAGAGACCCAGTACTTC. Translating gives CASSVSGGGQETQYF.

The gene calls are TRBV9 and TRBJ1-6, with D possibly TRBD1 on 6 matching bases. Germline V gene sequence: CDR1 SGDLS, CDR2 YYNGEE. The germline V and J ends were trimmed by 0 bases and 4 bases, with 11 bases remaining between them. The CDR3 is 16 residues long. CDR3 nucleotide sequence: TGTGCCAGCAGCGTAGGGGGGCAGGGGTATAATTCACCCCTCCACTTT. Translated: CASSVGGQGYNSPLHF.